These 27 T cell receptor beta chains originate from one sample sequenced in a study of blood T cell repertoires in COVID-19. Clones were read by immunoSEQ multiplex PCR, and TCRdb kept only the in-frame ones, dropping some. The repertoire holds about 170,000 clones, about nine tenths seen once, with about 0.77% in the top ten. Sequenced sample: PBMCs or T cells enriched from blood (not recorded which). The receptors were sampled from a woman aged 18-29 years who had recovered from COVID-19.

The rearrangement uses TRBV13 and TRBJ1-6; D perhaps matches TRBD1 (5 bases). Germline V gene data show CDR1 as PRHDT and CDR2 as FYEKMQ (reference sequence). Trimming pared 2 bases from V and 9 bases from J, leaving 8 bases between. This CDR3 region has 13 residues. The CDR3 nucleotides are TGTGCCAGCAGCTTAATAGGGGTTTCACCCCTCCACTTT. This sequence encodes CASSLIGVSPLHF.

This clone was recorded a few times. J is TRBJ1-1 and V is TRBV18; TRBD1 is a possible D gene (6 bases). The CDR3 length is 15 residues. Trimming stripped 4 bases from V and 6 bases from J, with 18 bases between. Per the germline V gene, CDR1 is KGHSH and CDR2 is LQKENI. CDR3 sequence (DNA): TGTGCCAGCTCACTTTCGACGCAGGGGCGGCCTGAAGCTTTCTTT. Protein: CASSLSTQGRPEAFF.

The V call is TRBV7-6, the J call TRBJ1-4, with D unresolved. Trimming shortened V by 5 bases and J by 3 bases, and 4 bases separated the two germline ends. This CDR3 has 12 residues. Germline-derived CDR1 and CDR2 are SGHVS and FNYEAQ. The CDR3 sequence: CASSRANEKLFF. The CDR3 nucleotides are TGTGCCAGCAGCCGAGCTAATGAAAAACTGTTTTTT.

The V and J genes are TRBV28 and TRBJ2-7; weak D call: TRBD1 (7 bases). The length of the CDR3 is 14 residues. Germline V gene lookup returns CDR1 MDHEN and CDR2 SYDVKM. V shed 5 bases and J shed 2 bases, with 13 bases lying between them. CDR3 bases: TGTGCCAGCAGTGGAGGGGGCACCCCCTACGAGCAGTACTTC. Residues: CASSGGGTPYEQYF.

This chain connects TRBV6-5 to TRBJ1-6; D is perhaps TRBD1 (5 bases). The germline V gene has CDR1 MNHEY and CDR2 SVGAGI. CDR3 length: 15 residues. V shed 6 bases and J shed 5 bases, with 14 bases lying between them. CDR3 loop: CASSRARLDNSPLHF. DNA of the CDR3: TGTGCCAGCAGCAGGGCCAGGCTGGATAATTCACCCCTCCACTTT.

The V call is TRBV18, the J call TRBJ1-2; possibly TRBD1 for D (6 bases). Germline CDR1 reads KGHSH; CDR2 reads LQKENI. There are 17 residues in the CDR3. V lost 4 bases, J lost 4 bases, and 22 bases lay in between. In DNA, the CDR3 is TGTGCCAGCTCACTCTACCAGAACAGGGAACTAAGCTATGGCTACACCTTC. Protein sequence: CASSLYQNRELSYGYTF.

The J gene is TRBJ1-5, the V gene TRBV5-1, with 7 bases matching TRBD1. There are 15 residues in the CDR3. From germline, CDR1 is SGHRS and CDR2 YFSETQ. Unmatched junction bases numbered 6, after V lost 0 bases and J lost 6 bases. CDR3 coding DNA: TGCGCCAGCAGCTTGGGAGGGGGCTCTACTCAGCCCCAGCATTTT. It translates to CASSLGGGSTQPQHF.

V is TRBV5-1 and J is TRBJ2-2; D perhaps matches TRBD1 (5 bases). The CDR3 spans 15 residues. Germline V lookup: CDR1 SGHRS, CDR2 YFSETQ. V lost 7 bases, J lost 1 base, and 14 bases lay in between. The CDR3 reads CASRWTPKNTGELFF. CDR3 coding DNA: TGCGCCAGCCGCTGGACACCCAAGAACACCGGGGAGCTGTTTTTT.

The rearrangement links TRBV6-5 to TRBJ2-2, with 10 bases matching TRBD2. The length of the CDR3 is 14 residues. Trimming removed 4 bases from V and 7 bases from J; junction bases left unmatched: 3. Germline loops: CDR1 MNHEY, CDR2 SVGAGI. The CDR3 DNA reads TGTGCCAGCAGTTCTAGCGGGAGCGGCGGGGAGCTGTTTTTT. Translated, it gives CASSSSGSGGELFF.

This clone occurred once. V usage is TRBV15 and J usage is TRBJ2-2, with D uncertain. The CDR3 spans 13 residues. Germline V gives CDR1 LNHNV, CDR2 YYDKDF (reference sequence). Trimming stripped 3 bases from V and 4 bases from J, with 6 bases between. Written as DNA, the CDR3 is TGTGCCACCAGCAGTGCCAGCACCGGGGAGCTGTTTTTT. Its protein product is CATSSASTGELFF.

This clone was found once. This chain's CDR3 is CASSGRDSRPGKQFF. Here the CDR3 DNA reads TGTGCCAGCAGTGGCCGGGACAGCCGCCCGGGGAAGCAGTTCTTC. The rearrangement links TRBV25-1 to TRBJ2-1; 7 bases line up with TRBD1. Germline assignment: CDR1 MGHDK and CDR2 SYGVNS. The J segment lost 11 bases and the V segment lost 4 bases, leaving 14 bases of the junction unmatched. The CDR3 has 15 amino acids.

The rearrangement uses TRBV2 and TRBJ2-1, with TRBD2 identical over 7 bases. The CDR3 consists of 17 residues. V gave up 1 base and J gave up 0 bases; unmatched junction bases: 6. Germline V gene data show CDR1 as SNHLY and CDR2 as FYNNEI. This chain's CDR3 is CASSEVVGGSSYNEQFF. CDR3 DNA: TGTGCCAGCAGTGAAGTGGTGGGAGGGAGCTCCTACAATGAGCAGTTCTTC.

This chain joins TRBV6-1 and TRBJ2-7; D ambiguous. V lost 2 bases and J 0 bases, leaving 5 bases between the germline ends. Germline-derived CDR1 and CDR2 are MNHNS and SASEGT. This CDR3 is 13 amino acids long. The CDR3 DNA reads TGTGCCAGCAGTGAATTATTCTCCTACGAGCAGTACTTC. Translation gives CASSELFSYEQYF.

V usage is TRBV6-5 and J usage is TRBJ2-7, with TRBD2 matching over 8 bases. In germline, CDR1 is MNHEY, CDR2 SVGAGI. V was pared by 7 bases and J by 3 bases, with 11 bases of the junction left unmatched. There are 15 residues in the CDR3. The CDR3 DNA is TGTGCCAGCAACGGAGGGCGGGAGGACTTCTACGAGCAGTACTTC. Translated, it gives CASNGGREDFYEQYF.

The chain links TRBV28 to TRBJ1-5, with a tentative D call TRBD1 (5 bases). CDR1 and CDR2 (germline): MDHEN, SYDVKM. The V gene lost 6 bases and the J gene lost 5 bases, with 20 bases spanning the gap. This CDR3 is 16 amino acids long. The CDR3 nucleotides read TGTGCCAGCAGGAAAGATGGGGCCCGCTATCATCAGCCCCAGCATTTT. Translating gives CASRKDGARYHQPQHF.

This clone has a handful of counts. The chain recombines TRBV11-3 with TRBJ2-1; TRBD1 matches 9 bases. This CDR3 is built from 15 residues. V trimming: 3 bases; J trimming: 4 bases; junction bases outside the gene matches: 4. Per the germline V gene, CDR1 is SGHNT and CDR2 is YENEEA. DNA for the CDR3: TGTGCCAGCAGCTTGGGGACAGGGAAATACAATGAGCAGTTCTTC. Protein: CASSLGTGKYNEQFF.

The chain joins TRBV28 to TRBJ2-7; 8 nucleotides match TRBD1. The trim removed 5 bases at V and 3 bases at J, leaving 9 bases unmatched. The CDR3 runs to 15 residues. The germline CDR1 and CDR2 sequences are MDHEN and SYDVKM. Written as DNA, the CDR3 is TGTGCCAGCAGTCTAGCCCGCAGGGGGCTCTACGAGCAGTACTTC. It is translated as CASSLARRGLYEQYF.

The genes are TRBV27 and TRBJ2-1; 8 bases are a match to TRBD1. The CDR3 has 15 amino acids. Germline-derived CDR1 and CDR2 are MNHEY and SMNVEV (reference sequence). Trimming took 5 bases from V and 4 from J; bases not matched to a gene: 7. CDR3 DNA: TGTGCCAGCAGTCCGGACAGGGTCGGTTACAATGAGCAGTTCTTC. Amino acid sequence: CASSPDRVGYNEQFF.

The CDR3 DNA reads TGTGCCAGCTCTCCCATCCTGGCACAGGGCCTCATGAACACTGAAGCTTTCTTT. This translates into CASSPILAQGLMNTEAFF. The chain couples TRBV18 to TRBJ1-1, with D tentatively TRBD1 (6 bases). V lost 6 bases and J 0 bases, leaving 23 bases between the germline ends. Germline V lookup: CDR1 KGHSH, CDR2 LQKENI. The CDR3 is 18 residues long.

A single count supports this clone. The J gene is TRBJ2-1, the V gene TRBV4-1; 10 nucleotides align to TRBD2. The junction had 7 bases not matched to a gene; V was cut back by 4 bases and J by 7 bases. Germline-derived CDR1 and CDR2 are MGHRA and YSYEKL. This CDR3 has 15 residues. CDR3 sequence reads: CASSRLQREGNEQFF. CDR3 nucleotides: TGCGCCAGCAGCCGACTACAGCGGGAGGGGAATGAGCAGTTCTTC.

The chain combines TRBV27 with TRBJ2-1, with 9 bases that match TRBD1. After removal of 5 bases from V and 4 bases from J, the junction contained 9 bases not matched to a gene. The CDR3 sequence is 16 residues long. Germline loops: CDR1 MNHEY, CDR2 SMNVEV (reference sequence). The CDR3 spells CASSRNWDRDYNEQFF. CDR3 in DNA: TGTGCCAGCAGTCGTAACTGGGACAGGGATTACAATGAGCAGTTCTTC.

The chain has TRBV27 and TRBJ1-1; D is possibly TRBD1 (6 bases). The CDR3 is 16 amino acids. V shed 3 bases and J shed 1 base, with 15 bases lying between them. In germline, CDR1 is MNHEY, CDR2 SMNVEV (reference sequence). Here the CDR3 reads CASSFDVGAGNTEAFF. DNA of the CDR3: TGTGCCAGCAGTTTTGACGTGGGGGCCGGGAACACTGAAGCTTTCTTT.

The V gene is TRBV12-5, the J gene TRBJ2-2; 10 bases line up with TRBD2. V lost 2 bases and J lost 5; bases outside the gene matches: 8. This CDR3 contains 17 residues. Germline lookup yields CDR1 LGHNT and CDR2 FRNRAP. CDR3 sequence (DNA): TGTGCTAGTGGTTTGCATACGGGACTAGCGCTTACCGGGGAGCTGTTTTTT. Translation: CASGLHTGLALTGELFF.

V is TRBV14 and J is TRBJ2-5, with TRBD2 matching 16 bases. This CDR3 has 20 amino acids. V was clipped by 4 bases and J by 2 bases; unmatched bases: 13. Germline V gene data show CDR1 as SGHDN and CDR2 as FVKESK. As DNA, the CDR3 is TGTGCCAGCAGCCGACGGCTCGGGACTAGCGGGAGGGGAAGACAAGAGACCCAGTACTTC. Its protein product is CASSRRLGTSGRGRQETQYF.

This chain links TRBV5-1 with TRBJ2-5; 7 nucleotides line up with TRBD1. The CDR3 has 15 residues. Germline CDR1 SGHRS, CDR2 YFSETQ. CDR3 coding DNA: TGCGTCACTAGAGCCGGGACAGCAAACCAAGAGACCCAGTACTTC. Translating gives CVTRAGTANQETQYF.

This rearrangement joins TRBV4-1 to TRBJ1-3, with D possibly matching TRBD1 (5 bases). The V and J ends lost 1 base and 0 bases respectively, with 10 bases between them. The CDR3 spans 16 residues. The germline CDR1 and CDR2 sequences are MGHRA and YSYEKL. In DNA form, the CDR3 reads TGCGCCAGCAGCCAAGTTTACAGGATCTCTGGAAACACCATATATTTT. Its protein is CASSQVYRISGNTIYF.

The CDR3 DNA sequence: TGTGCCAGTAGTATCCCTAGCGGGATCAGGCCCTATACGCAGTATTTT. It translates to CASSIPSGIRPYTQYF. This chain connects TRBV19 to TRBJ2-3; 9 nucleotides align to TRBD2. The CDR3 runs 16 residues. Germline CDR1 is LNHDA and CDR2 is SQIVND (reference sequence). The V gene end was trimmed by 3 bases and the J gene end by 7 bases; junction bases not matched to a gene: 11.